Shown below are 26 T cell receptor beta chains from a single sample sequenced in a study of CD8 T cells in ankylosing spondylitis. TCRdb re-derived calls from the 5' RACE reads in MiXCR, one entry per CDR3 protein. The table lists about 25,000 distinct CDR3 sequences, roughly 2.5% of them singletons, with 6% to 8% in the top ten. The material sequenced was blood, either unsorted or a sorted T cell fraction (not recorded which). The source is a female donor with ankylosing spondylitis or in good health (not recorded which).

This clonotype was picked up many times. This chain connects TRBV9 to TRBJ2-1; D possibly matches TRBD1 or TRBD2 (5 bases each). The length of the CDR3 is 11 residues. Germline loops: CDR1 SGDLS, CDR2 YYNGEE. The V end was cut by 4 bases, the J end by 10 bases, with 9 bases between. The CDR3 DNA is TGTGCCAGCAGCCCCGGGGCAGAGCAGTTCTTC. As protein: CASSPGAEQFF. Variable domain in full (rest from reference TRBV9 and TRBJ2-1): DSGVTQTPKHLITATGQRVTLRCSPRSGDLSVYWYQQSLDQGLQFLIQYYNGEERAKGNILERFSAQQFPDLHSELNLSSLELGDSALYFCASSPGAEQFFGPGTRLTVL.

This clonotype was found many times. The chain recombines TRBV9 with TRBJ2-3, with a possible D match to TRBD2 (5 bases). The V and J ends lost 0 bases and 6 bases respectively, with 11 bases between them. The CDR3 sequence is 14 residues long. The germline CDR1 and CDR2 sequences are SGDLS and YYNGEE. The CDR3 sequence is CASSVEVGVDTQYF. As DNA, the CDR3 is TGTGCCAGCAGCGTAGAGGTGGGAGTGGATACGCAGTATTTT.

This clonotype was recorded at least ten times. V is TRBV7-6 and J is TRBJ2-1; 8 positions agree with TRBD1. The CDR3 spans 17 residues. V was clipped by 1 base and J by 3 bases; unmatched bases: 8. Germline V gives CDR1 SGHVS, CDR2 FNYEAQ. The DNA for the CDR3 is TGTGCCAGCAGCTTAGTTAATTTAGGACAGGGCTACAATGAGCAGTTCTTC. Its translation: CASSLVNLGQGYNEQFF. Combining the CDR3 with reference TRBV7-6 and TRBJ2-1 gives the whole variable domain GAGVSQSPRYKVTKRGQDVALRCDPISGHVSLYWYRQALGQGPEFLTYFNYEAQQDKSGLPNDRFSAERPEGSISTLTIQRTEQRDSAMYRCASSLVNLGQGYNEQFFGPGTRLTVL.

This clonotype occurred many times. The chain combines TRBV9 with TRBJ2-7; D may be TRBD2 (5 bases). Germline CDR1 reads SGDLS; CDR2 reads YYNGEE. Trimming stripped 0 bases from V and 1 base from J, with 8 bases between. This CDR3 has 14 amino acids. The CDR3 loop reads CASSVGGISYEQYF. For the CDR3, the DNA is TGTGCCAGCAGCGTAGGAGGGATATCCTACGAGCAGTACTTC.

This clonotype was recorded at least ten times. The chain carries TRBV9 and TRBJ2-1; 8 bases fit TRBD2. The ends lost 4 bases at V and 1 base at J; junction bases unmatched: 4. The CDR3 has 15 amino acids. Germline V gene data show CDR1 as SGDLS and CDR2 as YYNGEE. The CDR3 is CASSFSGGSYNEQFF. The CDR3, as DNA: TGTGCCAGCAGCTTTTCGGGAGGGTCCTACAATGAGCAGTTCTTC.

In its sample, this clonotype is medium-sized. The chain joins TRBV9 to TRBJ2-1; 9 bases line up with TRBD1. V lost 4 bases, J lost 8 bases, and 7 bases stayed unmatched. CDR1 is SGDLS and CDR2 is YYNGEE in the germline V gene. This CDR3 contains 14 residues. The CDR3 coding sequence is TGTGCCAGCAGCCCGGGACAGGGTGGCGATGAGCAGTTCTTC. It translates to CASSPGQGGDEQFF.

This clonotype showed up many times. The J gene is TRBJ2-3, the V gene TRBV9, with TRBD2 identical over 9 bases. This CDR3 comprises 15 residues. Trimming at V came to 4 bases and at J to 5 bases, leaving 8 bases not matched to a gene. The V gene's germline CDR1 is SGDLS and CDR2 YYNGEE. The CDR3 region has the DNA TGTGCCAGCAGCCTGACTAGCGGCGCGGGAGATACGCAGTATTTT. This gives the protein CASSLTSGAGDTQYF.

In its sample, this clonotype was seen many times. The rearrangement links TRBV9 to TRBJ2-3; perhaps TRBD2 as D (5 bases). V shed 1 base and J shed 1 base, with 7 bases lying between them. This CDR3 has 14 amino acids. CDR1 and CDR2 (germline): SGDLS, YYNGEE. In DNA, the CDR3 is TGTGCCAGCAGCGTAATTAGCGGCACAGATACGCAGTATTTT. Translated: CASSVISGTDTQYF.

The sample holds many counts of this clonotype. The chain couples TRBV9 to TRBJ2-1; TRBD1 matches at 7 bases. Germline loops: CDR1 SGDLS, CDR2 YYNGEE. Trimming at V came to 2 bases and at J to 5 bases, leaving 1 base not matched to a gene. CDR3 length: 13 amino acids. The CDR3 DNA sequence: TGTGCCAGCAGCGTGGGACAGAACAATGAGCAGTTCTTC. Translated, it gives CASSVGQNNEQFF.

This clonotype was seen at least ten times. Here the CDR3 reads CASSVVSEGAAGELFF. Here the CDR3 DNA reads TGTGCCAGCAGCGTAGTCAGCGAGGGGGCAGCCGGGGAGCTGTTTTTT. This chain uses TRBV9 with TRBJ2-2; 7 bases map to TRBD1. There are 16 residues in the CDR3. V lost 0 bases to trimming and J lost 6 bases; unmatched junction nucleotides: 8. CDR1 and CDR2 from the germline V gene are SGDLS and YYNGEE.

The sample holds many counts of this clonotype. This chain joins TRBV9 and TRBJ2-5; D unresolved. The CDR3 covers 13 residues. Germline CDR1 is SGDLS and CDR2 is YYNGEE. V was shortened by 0 bases and J by 2 bases, with 5 bases between the two germline ends. CDR3 sequence reads: CASSVDQQETQYF. CDR3 nucleotide sequence: TGTGCCAGCAGCGTAGATCAGCAAGAGACCCAGTACTTC.

This clonotype was recorded many times. The chain employs TRBV9 and TRBJ2-3, with 8 nucleotides matching TRBD1. Per the germline V gene, CDR1 is SGDLS and CDR2 is YYNGEE. The CDR3 runs to 15 residues. Trimming took 4 bases from V and 4 from J; bases not matched to a gene: 8. CDR3 DNA sequence: TGTGCCAGCAGCCCGACAGGGGCGGGTGCAGATACGCAGTATTTT. Translated: CASSPTGAGADTQYF.

This clonotype was recorded many times. V is TRBV9 and J is TRBJ2-5; 10 bases map to TRBD2. The CDR3 is 17 amino acids. Germline V lookup: CDR1 SGDLS, CDR2 YYNGEE. Unmatched junction bases numbered 9, after V lost 3 bases and J lost 1 base. DNA for the CDR3: TGTGCCAGCAGCGGGGGGGCTAGCGGGGGCCTCCAAGAGACCCAGTACTTC. Amino acids: CASSGGASGGLQETQYF.

This clonotype was observed at least ten times. The CDR3: CASSVDQGQGRSPLHF. The CDR3 region has the DNA TGTGCCAGCAGCGTAGATCAGGGACAGGGGAGATCACCCCTCCACTTT. This chain links TRBV9 with TRBJ1-6; TRBD1 matches at 10 bases. CDR3 size: 16 residues. V was pared by 0 bases and J by 10 bases, with 7 bases of the junction left unmatched. The V gene's germline CDR1 is SGDLS and CDR2 YYNGEE.

Ten or more counts support this clonotype. The chain has TRBV9 and TRBJ2-5; perhaps TRBD1 as D (6 bases). The ends were cut back, 4 bases at V and 5 bases at J, with 21 bases in the middle. CDR1 and CDR2 from the germline V gene are SGDLS and YYNGEE. The CDR3 has 16 residues. CDR3 residues: CASSPPRTTGGETQYF. CDR3 coding DNA: TGTGCCAGCAGCCCCCCCCGGACGACAGGCGGTGAGACCCAGTACTTC.

The gene calls are TRBV9 and TRBJ2-5, with 7 bases fitting TRBD2. The CDR3 runs to 15 residues. CDR1 and CDR2 (germline): SGDLS, YYNGEE. V was pared by 3 bases and J by 3 bases, with 8 bases of the junction left unmatched. CDR3 sequence reads: CASSASGGDKETQYF. The CDR3 coding sequence is TGTGCCAGCAGCGCAAGTGGGGGGGATAAAGAGACCCAGTACTTC.

At least ten counts were recorded for this clonotype. The CDR3 protein is CASSVAGVNTDTQYF. CDR3 nucleotide sequence: TGTGCCAGCAGCGTAGCGGGAGTGAACACAGATACGCAGTATTTT. This chain uses TRBV9 with TRBJ2-3, with TRBD2 as a possible D gene (6 bases). The CDR3 contains 15 residues. Germline CDR1 reads SGDLS; CDR2 reads YYNGEE. Trimming cost V 0 bases and J 2 bases, with 10 bases left between them. Combining the CDR3 with reference TRBV9 and TRBJ2-3 gives the whole variable domain DSGVTQTPKHLITATGQRVTLRCSPRSGDLSVYWYQQSLDQGLQFLIQYYNGEERAKGNILERFSAQQFPDLHSELNLSSLELGDSALYFCASSVAGVNTDTQYFGPGTRLTVL.

This clonotype was seen ten or more times. V gene TRBV9 combines with J gene TRBJ2-5; 8 positions agree with TRBD2. J lost 5 bases, V lost 4 bases, and 13 bases had no gene match. This CDR3 comprises 16 residues. CDR1 SGDLS and CDR2 YYNGEE come from the germline V gene. CDR3 nucleotide sequence: TGTGCCAGCAGCCCCTCCCCGGGGGCTAGCGGGGAGACCCAGTACTTC. Amino acids: CASSPSPGASGETQYF.

This clonotype was detected many times. The chain recombines TRBV9 with TRBJ1-1, with 8 positions matching TRBD1. Germline CDR1 and CDR2: SGDLS and YYNGEE. Trimming at V came to 4 bases and at J to 1 base, leaving 9 bases not matched to a gene. The CDR3 covers 16 residues. The CDR3 region has the DNA TGTGCCAGCAGCCCGAGACAGGGGTGGGCGAACACTGAAGCTTTCTTT. Protein product: CASSPRQGWANTEAFF.

The table lists this clonotype with a few counts. The chain has TRBV9 and TRBJ1-1; D not certain. The CDR3 totals 13 residues. In germline, CDR1 is SGDLS, CDR2 YYNGEE. V dropped 0 bases and J dropped 4 bases, with 7 bases sitting between them. The CDR3 loop reads CASSVGGTTEAFF. CDR3 DNA sequence: TGTGCCAGCAGCGTAGGTGGCACCACTGAAGCTTTCTTT.

Ten or more counts support this clonotype. CDR3 sequence (DNA): TGTGCCAGCAGCAGGGGGGATTGGACCTACAATGAGCAGTTCTTC. Its translation is CASSRGDWTYNEQFF. The chain joins TRBV9 to TRBJ2-1; D may match TRBD1 or TRBD2 (6 bases each). CDR3 length equals 15 residues. With 4 bases removed from V and 2 bases from J, the gap between germline ends came to 13 bases. The germline V gene encodes CDR1 SGDLS and CDR2 YYNGEE. The full variable domain, its missing parts supplied by reference TRBV9 and TRBJ2-1, is DSGVTQTPKHLITATGQRVTLRCSPRSGDLSVYWYQQSLDQGLQFLIQYYNGEERAKGNILERFSAQQFPDLHSELNLSSLELGDSALYFCASSRGDWTYNEQFFGPGTRLTVL.

This clonotype came up many times. CDR3 coding DNA: TGTGCCAGCAGCGTAGCCGGGGGGCCGGGGACCGGGGAGCTGTTTTTT. It is translated as CASSVAGGPGTGELFF. The V and J genes are TRBV9 and TRBJ2-2; D might be TRBD2 (7 bases). There are 16 residues in the CDR3. From germline, CDR1 is SGDLS and CDR2 YYNGEE. The V end was cut by 0 bases, the J end by 5 bases, with 14 bases between.

This clonotype was seen many times. CDR3 DNA: TGTGCCAGCAGCGCCCTACTCGAGGGGAACAATGAGCAGTTCTTC. Amino acids: CASSALLEGNNEQFF. The chain links TRBV9 to TRBJ2-1; D is tentatively TRBD1 or TRBD2 (5 bases each). This CDR3 comprises 15 residues. V was clipped by 3 bases and J by 5 bases, with 15 bases between them. Germline CDR1 is SGDLS and CDR2 is YYNGEE. Full variable domain (outside the CDR3, taken from reference TRBV9 and TRBJ2-1): DSGVTQTPKHLITATGQRVTLRCSPRSGDLSVYWYQQSLDQGLQFLIQYYNGEERAKGNILERFSAQQFPDLHSELNLSSLELGDSALYFCASSALLEGNNEQFFGPGTRLTVL.

This clonotype was seen at least ten times. The chain uses TRBV9 and TRBJ2-2; possibly TRBD1 for D (6 bases). The CDR3 covers 14 residues. V lost 5 bases, J lost 0 bases, and 8 bases lay in between. Germline V CDR1 and CDR2: SGDLS, YYNGEE. The CDR3 bases are TGTGCCAGCAGACAGGGCTCGAACACCGGGGAGCTGTTTTTT. Its translation: CASRQGSNTGELFF.

This clonotype was seen many times. This chain uses TRBV9 with TRBJ2-2, with D uncertain. Trimming cost V 0 bases and J 5 bases, with 5 bases left between them. Germline-derived CDR1 and CDR2 are SGDLS and YYNGEE. The CDR3 covers 13 residues. The CDR3 protein is CASSVGVTGELFF. The CDR3 DNA reads TGTGCCAGCAGCGTAGGGGTAACCGGGGAGCTGTTTTTT.

Ten or more counts support this clonotype. This chain joins TRBV9 and TRBJ1-5; no clear D. V lost 0 bases and J 4 bases, leaving 11 bases between the germline ends. The CDR3 has 15 residues. Germline V gene sequence: CDR1 SGDLS, CDR2 YYNGEE. In nucleotides, the CDR3 is TGTGCCAGCAGCGTAGGGGGAGACGGAAATCAGCCCCAGCATTTT. Its translation is CASSVGGDGNQPQHF. The full variable domain, in which reference TRBV9 and TRBJ1-5 provide the parts outside the CDR3, is DSGVTQTPKHLITATGQRVTLRCSPRSGDLSVYWYQQSLDQGLQFLIQYYNGEERAKGNILERFSAQQFPDLHSELNLSSLELGDSALYFCASSVGGDGNQPQHFGDGTRLSIL.